These 18 T cell receptor beta chains share one sample of origin, sequenced in a study of T cell responses to AZD1222 COVID-19 vaccine. The assay was immunoSEQ multiplex PCR, and TCRdb's table has in-frame clones only and misses some. The sample lists around 140,000 clones; roughly 90% were seen once. Sample: peripheral blood, taken on day 0 of AZD1222 vaccination. The receptors derive from an adult in good health.

This clone came up a few times. The chain employs TRBV4-3 and TRBJ1-2; 7 bases agree with TRBD1. The trim removed 4 bases at V and 8 bases at J, leaving 7 bases unmatched. This CDR3 has 13 amino acids. CDR1 and CDR2 (germline): LGHNA, YSLEER. In DNA, the CDR3 is TGCGCCAGCAGCCGAGGGACAGCAGGAGGCTACACCTTC. It encodes CASSRGTAGGYTF.

The chain carries TRBV27 and TRBJ1-1; D gene uncertain. Trimming cost V 5 bases and J 10 bases, with 23 bases left between them. The length of the CDR3 is 15 residues. Germline V CDR1 and CDR2: MNHEY, SMNVEV (reference sequence). The CDR3 region has the DNA TGTGCCAGCAGTCCCCCGTATTACGAGGCACGAGGAGCTTTCTTT. This translates into CASSPPYYEARGAFF.

The rearrangement joins TRBV12-3 or TRBV12-4 to TRBJ2-2; a weak D match, TRBD2 (5 bases). V was trimmed by 5 bases and J by 5 bases, leaving 6 bases between them. This CDR3 region has 12 residues. CDR3 sequence (DNA): TGTGCCAGCAGTCCGGGGACCGGGGAGCTGTTTTTT. This gives the protein CASSPGTGELFF.

This clone was observed a single time. The chain joins TRBV4-3 to TRBJ1-4, with D possibly TRBD1 on 5 matching bases. The CDR3 contains 15 residues. V was trimmed by 4 bases and J by 8 bases, leaving 17 bases between them. CDR1 is LGHNA, CDR2 YSLEER, per germline. CDR3 nucleotides: TGCGCCAGCAGCCCGCGAGGAGGGGAAATAGAAAAACTGTTTTTT. This codes for CASSPRGGEIEKLFF.

This chain connects TRBV7-8 to TRBJ1-4; D possibly corresponds to TRBD1 (5 bases). CDR1 is SGHVS and CDR2 is FQNEAQ in the germline V gene. V dropped 5 bases and J dropped 0 bases, with 19 bases sitting between them. This CDR3 is 18 amino acids long. DNA for the CDR3: TGTGCCAGCAGCCCCGGGTTTGGGGGGAGTTCAACTAATGAAAAACTGTTTTTT. Its translation: CASSPGFGGSSTNEKLFF.

This clone was seen only once. At the DNA level, this CDR3 is encoded by other sequences in the same sample as well. The CDR3 loop reads CASSISRDTEAFF. The CDR3 DNA reads as TGTGCCAGTAGTATTTCCAGGGATACTGAAGCTTTCTTT. This chain joins TRBV19 and TRBJ1-1, with a possible D match to TRBD1 (5 bases). The V gene lost 3 bases and the J gene lost 5 bases, with 10 bases spanning the gap. CDR1 LNHDA and CDR2 SQIVND come from the germline V gene (reference sequence). The CDR3 loop spans 13 amino acids.

V is TRBV11-2 and J is TRBJ2-3; D unresolved. Germline V CDR1 and CDR2: SGHAT, FQNNGV. This CDR3 spans 14 amino acids. V was pared by 5 bases and J by 4 bases, with 13 bases between. For the CDR3, the DNA is TGTGCCAGCAGCCCGATGACACCCTCAGATACGCAGTATTTT. It specifies CASSPMTPSDTQYF.

V usage is TRBV20-1 and J usage is TRBJ1-3; TRBD1 is a possible D gene (6 bases). In germline, CDR1 is DFQATT, CDR2 SNEGSKA (reference sequence). Trimming took off 3 bases at V and 3 bases at J, with 15 bases between the two ends. This CDR3 contains 15 residues. The CDR3 nucleotides are TGCAGTGCTAGTCGGGGGGCTGGATTTGGAAACACCATATATTTT. Translation: CSASRGAGFGNTIYF.

The chain employs TRBV6-5 and TRBJ2-7; D may be TRBD1 (6 bases). The V and J ends lost 2 bases and 5 bases respectively, with 7 bases between them. Per the germline V gene, CDR1 is MNHEY and CDR2 is SVGAGI. The CDR3 is 12 amino acids. The DNA of the CDR3 is TGTGCCAGCAGTTACGGGGGCCACGAGCAGTACTTC. Translated, it gives CASSYGGHEQYF.

The rearrangement uses TRBV24-1 and TRBJ1-1; 8 bases are a match to TRBD1. Looked up from germline, CDR1 is KGHDR and CDR2 is SFDVKD. V dropped 3 bases and J dropped 5; count of bases not matched to a gene: 1. This CDR3 has 13 amino acids. The CDR3 loop reads CATSDDRGTEAFF. CDR3 in DNA: TGTGCCACCAGTGATGACAGGGGTACTGAAGCTTTCTTT.

The CDR3 spells CASSVWDRQYF. The CDR3 DNA is TGTGCCAGCAGTGTCTGGGACAGGCAGTATTTT. The J gene is TRBJ2-3, the V gene TRBV28; 7 bases are a match to TRBD1. V lost 5 bases, J lost 11 bases, and 4 bases stayed unmatched. Germline V gene data show CDR1 as MDHEN and CDR2 as SYDVKM. This CDR3 has 11 residues.

Concerning this clone: This sample includes further DNA sequences coding for the same CDR3. V is TRBV12-3 or TRBV12-4 and J is TRBJ1-5, with D unclear. V lost 1 base and J lost 5, with 0 bases in between. The CDR3 has 11 amino acids. The CDR3 region is CASSLDQPQHF. In nucleotides, the CDR3 is TGTGCCAGCAGTTTAGATCAGCCCCAGCATTTT.

The genes are TRBV19 and TRBJ2-1; D possibly corresponds to TRBD2 (6 bases). Trimming cost V 5 bases and J 5 bases, with 16 bases left between them. The length of the CDR3 is 15 residues. Germline loops: CDR1 LNHDA, CDR2 SQIVND (reference sequence). The CDR3 is CASSEGSGPNNEQFF. The CDR3 DNA is TGTGCCAGTAGTGAGGGTAGCGGTCCGAACAATGAGCAGTTCTTC.

CDR3 region: CASTLTGGPYEQYF. In DNA form, the CDR3 reads TGTGCCAGTACCCTCACAGGTGGTCCCTACGAGCAGTACTTC. The rearrangement joins TRBV19 to TRBJ2-7, with D possibly TRBD1 on 5 matching bases. Germline assignment: CDR1 LNHDA and CDR2 SQIVND (reference sequence). The CDR3 length is 14 residues. The germline V and J ends were trimmed by 7 bases and 2 bases, with 15 bases remaining between them. Using reference TRBV19 and TRBJ2-7 for the parts outside the CDR3, the full variable domain is DGGITQSPKYLFRKEGQNVTLSCEQNLNHDAMYWYRQDPGQGLRLIYYSQIVNDFQKGDIAEGYSVSREKKESFPLTVTSAQKNPTAFYLCASTLTGGPYEQYFGPGTRLTVT.

This clone was seen a single time. The rearrangement uses TRBV19 and TRBJ2-7, with D maybe TRBD2 (5 bases). CDR3 length equals 14 residues. The ends were cut back, 7 bases at V and 2 bases at J, with 15 bases in the middle. From germline, CDR1 is LNHDA and CDR2 SQIVND (reference sequence). The DNA for the CDR3 is TGTGCCAGTACCGCGGGTTGGGGAACCTACGAGCAGTACTTC. Its translation is CASTAGWGTYEQYF.

This clone has a handful of counts. This chain links TRBV4-3 with TRBJ1-2, with D perhaps matching TRBD1 (6 bases). V was clipped by 0 bases and J by 0 bases, with 17 bases between them. Germline values: CDR1 LGHNA, CDR2 YSLEER. This CDR3 contains 18 residues. The CDR3 protein is CASSQESAGASANYGYTF. DNA for the CDR3: TGCGCCAGCAGCCAAGAATCAGCAGGGGCATCGGCTAACTATGGCTACACCTTC.

This rearrangement joins TRBV14 to TRBJ1-1; D perhaps matches TRBD1 (6 bases). Germline values: CDR1 SGHDN, CDR2 FVKESK. The CDR3 has 13 amino acids. Between the trimmed V and J ends, which lost 4 bases and 11 bases, there was a span of 17 bases. The CDR3 here is CASSRYREGGAFF. For the CDR3, the DNA is TGTGCCAGCAGCCGGTACAGGGAAGGAGGCGCTTTCTTT.

This sequence joins TRBV23-1 and TRBJ2-7; 8 nucleotides align to TRBD1. TRBV23-1 qualifies as an ORF whose function is uncertain. V lost 0 bases, J lost 1 base, and 8 bases stayed unmatched. CDR3 length equals 17 residues. CDR3 nucleotide sequence: TGCGCCAGCAGTCAATCGGGGAGACAGGGGATTTCCTACGAGCAGTACTTC. Protein product: CASSQSGRQGISYEQYF.